The source of this T cell receptor beta chain is a study of shared clonotypes between healthy human individuals. Study information: Per-donor plates numbered three CD4 naive, three CD4 memory, two CD8 naive and one CD8 memory.

Germline CDR1 reads LNHDA; CDR2 reads SQIVND (reference sequence). With V trimmed by 8 bases and J by 2 bases, 7 bases remained unmatched. The CDR3 runs to 15 residues. CD8 cells regarded as naive lacked CD45RO, were positively chosen for CCR7, and omitted terminally differentiated effector memory CD45RA+ cells. Sequenced by immunoSEQ multiplex PCR; TCRdb stores in-frame clones only, minus some. The data show some 2,100,000 clones, with 85% to 95% seen just once and 1.5% to 2% held by the top ten. This sequence originates from a man between 18 and 35 years old in good health. Some clones in this sample may be carry-over from other donors' samples. V gene TRBV19 combines with J gene TRBJ2-4; TRBD1 matches 9 bases. Sequenced input: naive CD8+ T cells from PBMCs. For the CDR3, the DNA is TGTGCCAGTTCCGGGACAGGGAAGTCCAAAAACATTCAGTACTTC. Protein: CASSGTGKSKNIQYF.